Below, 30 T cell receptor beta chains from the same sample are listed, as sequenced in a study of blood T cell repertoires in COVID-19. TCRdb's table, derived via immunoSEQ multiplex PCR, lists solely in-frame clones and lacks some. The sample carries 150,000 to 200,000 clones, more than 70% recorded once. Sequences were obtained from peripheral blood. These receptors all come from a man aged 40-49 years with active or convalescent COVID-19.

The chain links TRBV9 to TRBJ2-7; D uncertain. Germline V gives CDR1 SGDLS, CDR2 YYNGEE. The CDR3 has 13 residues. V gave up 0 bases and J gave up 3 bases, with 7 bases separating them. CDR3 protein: CASSVGAHYEQYF. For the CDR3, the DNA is TGTGCCAGCAGCGTAGGAGCTCACTACGAGCAGTACTTC.

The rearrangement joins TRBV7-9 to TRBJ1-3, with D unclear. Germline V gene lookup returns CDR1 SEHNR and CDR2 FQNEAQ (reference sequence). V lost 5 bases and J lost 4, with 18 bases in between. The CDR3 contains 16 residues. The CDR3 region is CASSPRRGEWGNTIYF. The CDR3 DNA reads TGTGCCAGCAGCCCGAGGCGCGGGGAGTGGGGAAACACCATATATTTT. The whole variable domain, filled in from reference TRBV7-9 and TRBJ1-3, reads DTGVSQNPRHKITKRGQNVTFRCDPISEHNRLYWYRQTLGQGPEFLTYFQNEAQLEKSRLLSDRFSAERPKGSFSTLEIQRTEQGDSAMYLCASSPRRGEWGNTIYFGEGSWLTVV.

The CDR3 DNA sequence: TGCGCCAGCAGTTTTGGACTAGATAGCAATCAGCCCCAGCATTTT. Protein: CASSFGLDSNQPQHF. J is TRBJ1-5 and V is TRBV5-1; no clear D gene. The CDR3 runs 15 residues. Looked up from germline, CDR1 is SGHRS and CDR2 is YFSETQ. Trimming took off 5 bases at V and 0 bases at J, with 12 bases between the two ends.

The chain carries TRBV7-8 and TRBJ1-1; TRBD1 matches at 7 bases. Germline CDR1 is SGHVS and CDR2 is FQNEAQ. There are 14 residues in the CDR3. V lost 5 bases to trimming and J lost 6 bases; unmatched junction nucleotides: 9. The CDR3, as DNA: TGTGCCAGCAGCCCGACGACAGGGTACGCTGAAGCTTTCTTT. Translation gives CASSPTTGYAEAFF.

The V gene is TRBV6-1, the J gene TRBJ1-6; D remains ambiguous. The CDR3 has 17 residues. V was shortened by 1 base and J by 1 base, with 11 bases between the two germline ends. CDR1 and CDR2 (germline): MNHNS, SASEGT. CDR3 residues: CASSEGPPGSYNSPLHF. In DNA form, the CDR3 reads TGTGCCAGCAGTGAAGGACCTCCGGGGTCCTATAATTCACCCCTCCACTTT.

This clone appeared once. The CDR3, as DNA: TGCGCCAGCAGCTTACAGAAGACCCAGTACTTC. Protein: CASSLQKTQYF. This rearrangement joins TRBV5-1 to TRBJ2-5, with D unresolved. This CDR3 comprises 11 residues. V was clipped by 2 bases and J by 6 bases, with 5 bases between them. CDR1 and CDR2 (germline): SGHRS, YFSETQ.

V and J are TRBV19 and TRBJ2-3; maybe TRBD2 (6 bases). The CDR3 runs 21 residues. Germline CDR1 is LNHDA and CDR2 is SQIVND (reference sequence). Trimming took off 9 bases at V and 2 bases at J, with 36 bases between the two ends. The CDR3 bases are TGTGCCAGCCAGCCACGGCGGGGTTCTGGGCTCCAACTAACCAACACAGATACGCAGTATTTT. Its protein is CASQPRRGSGLQLTNTDTQYF.

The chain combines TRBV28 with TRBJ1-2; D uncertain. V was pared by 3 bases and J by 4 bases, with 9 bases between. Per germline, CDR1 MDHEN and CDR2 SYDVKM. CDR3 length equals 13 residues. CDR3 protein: CASSFGVSYGYTF. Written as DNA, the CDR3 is TGTGCCAGCAGTTTCGGGGTGAGCTATGGCTACACCTTC.

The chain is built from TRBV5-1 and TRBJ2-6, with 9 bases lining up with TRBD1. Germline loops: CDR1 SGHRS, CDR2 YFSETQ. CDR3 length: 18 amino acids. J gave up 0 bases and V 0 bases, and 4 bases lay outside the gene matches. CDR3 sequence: CASSLEGQGISGANVLTF. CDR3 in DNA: TGCGCCAGCAGCTTGGAGGGACAGGGCATCTCTGGGGCCAACGTCCTGACTTTC. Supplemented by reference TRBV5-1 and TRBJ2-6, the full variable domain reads KAGVTQTPRYLIKTRGQQVTLSCSPISGHRSVSWYQQTPGQGLQFLFEYFSETQRNKGNFPGRFSGRQFSNSRSEMNVSTLELGDSALYLCASSLEGQGISGANVLTFGAGSRLTVL.

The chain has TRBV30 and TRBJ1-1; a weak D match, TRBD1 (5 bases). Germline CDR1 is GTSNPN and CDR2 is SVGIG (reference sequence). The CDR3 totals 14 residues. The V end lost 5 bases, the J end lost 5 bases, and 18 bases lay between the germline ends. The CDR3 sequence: CAWSTGGGRTEAFF. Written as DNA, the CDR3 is TGTGCCTGGTCAACTGGGGGAGGGAGGACTGAAGCTTTCTTT.

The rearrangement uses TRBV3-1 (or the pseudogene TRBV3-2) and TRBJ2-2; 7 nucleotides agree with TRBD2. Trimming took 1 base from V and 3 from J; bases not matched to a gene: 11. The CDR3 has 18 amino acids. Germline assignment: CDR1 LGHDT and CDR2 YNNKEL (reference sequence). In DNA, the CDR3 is TGTGCCAGCAGCCAAGGAGAAAGTGGGCTAGCGGACACCGGGGAGCTGTTTTTT. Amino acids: CASSQGESGLADTGELFF.

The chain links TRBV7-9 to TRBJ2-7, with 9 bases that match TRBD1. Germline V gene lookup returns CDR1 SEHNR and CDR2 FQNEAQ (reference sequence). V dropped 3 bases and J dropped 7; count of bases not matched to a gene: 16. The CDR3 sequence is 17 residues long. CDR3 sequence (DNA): TGTGCCAGCAGCTTTCGACCGGGACAGGGAACACCACAAGAGCAGTACTTC. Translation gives CASSFRPGQGTPQEQYF. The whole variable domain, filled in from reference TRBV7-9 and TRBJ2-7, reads DTGVSQNPRHKITKRGQNVTFRCDPISEHNRLYWYRQTLGQGPEFLTYFQNEAQLEKSRLLSDRFSAERPKGSFSTLEIQRTEQGDSAMYLCASSFRPGQGTPQEQYFGPGTRLTVT.

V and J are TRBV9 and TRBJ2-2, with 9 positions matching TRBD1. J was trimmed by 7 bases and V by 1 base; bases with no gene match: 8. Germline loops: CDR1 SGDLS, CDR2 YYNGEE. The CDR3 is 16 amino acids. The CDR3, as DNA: TGTGCCAGCAGCGTAACGACAGGGGGGAAAAACGGGGAGCTGTTTTTT. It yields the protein CASSVTTGGKNGELFF.

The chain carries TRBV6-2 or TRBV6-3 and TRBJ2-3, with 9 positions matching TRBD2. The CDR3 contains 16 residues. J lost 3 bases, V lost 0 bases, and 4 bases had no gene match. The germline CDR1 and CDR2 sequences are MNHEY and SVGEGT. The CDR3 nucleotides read TGTGCCAGCAGTTACTCCGGCCTAGCGGGAACAGATACGCAGTATTTT. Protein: CASSYSGLAGTDTQYF.

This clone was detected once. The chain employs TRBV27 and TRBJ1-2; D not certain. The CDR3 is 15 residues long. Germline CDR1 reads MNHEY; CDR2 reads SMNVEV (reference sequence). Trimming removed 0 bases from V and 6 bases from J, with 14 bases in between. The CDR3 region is CASSLSEAALDGYTF. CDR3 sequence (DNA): TGTGCCAGCAGTTTATCGGAGGCGGCGCTCGATGGCTACACCTTC.

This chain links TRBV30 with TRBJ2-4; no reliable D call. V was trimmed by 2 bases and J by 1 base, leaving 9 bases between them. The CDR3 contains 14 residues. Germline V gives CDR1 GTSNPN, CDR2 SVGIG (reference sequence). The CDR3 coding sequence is TGTGCCTGGAGTTTGGGCATTGCCAAAAACATTCAGTACTTC. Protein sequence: CAWSLGIAKNIQYF.

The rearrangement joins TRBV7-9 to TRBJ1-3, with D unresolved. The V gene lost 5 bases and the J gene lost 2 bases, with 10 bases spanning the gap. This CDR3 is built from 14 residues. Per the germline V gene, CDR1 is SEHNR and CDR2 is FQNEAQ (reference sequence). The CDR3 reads CASSQTLTGNTIYF. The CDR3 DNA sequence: TGTGCCAGCAGCCAGACATTAACTGGAAACACCATATATTTT.

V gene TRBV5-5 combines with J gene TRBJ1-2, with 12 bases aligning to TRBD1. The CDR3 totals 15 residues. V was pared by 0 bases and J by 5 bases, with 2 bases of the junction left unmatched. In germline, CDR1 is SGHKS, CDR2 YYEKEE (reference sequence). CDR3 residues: CASSLAGQGAYGYTF. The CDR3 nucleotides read TGTGCCAGCAGCTTGGCGGGACAGGGGGCATATGGCTACACCTTC.

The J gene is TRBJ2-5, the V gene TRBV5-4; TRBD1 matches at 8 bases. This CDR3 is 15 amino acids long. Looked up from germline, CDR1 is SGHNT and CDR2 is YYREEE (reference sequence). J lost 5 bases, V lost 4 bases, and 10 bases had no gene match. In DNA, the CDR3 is TGTGCCAGCAGCCCGACCGGCGGACAGGGTGAGACCCAGTACTTC. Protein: CASSPTGGQGETQYF.

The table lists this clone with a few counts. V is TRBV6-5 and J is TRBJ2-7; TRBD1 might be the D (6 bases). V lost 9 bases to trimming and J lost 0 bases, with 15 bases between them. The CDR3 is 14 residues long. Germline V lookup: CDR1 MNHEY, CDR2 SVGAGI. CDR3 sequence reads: CASRTDLTSYEQYF. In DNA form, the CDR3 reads TGTGCCAGTAGGACAGACTTGACCTCCTACGAGCAGTACTTC.

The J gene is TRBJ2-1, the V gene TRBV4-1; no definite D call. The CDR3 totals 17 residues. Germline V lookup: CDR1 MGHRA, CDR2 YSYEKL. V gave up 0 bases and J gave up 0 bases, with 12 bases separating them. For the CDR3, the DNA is TGCGCCAGCAGCCAAGATCGCGCGGTTAGCTCCTACAATGAGCAGTTCTTC. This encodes CASSQDRAVSSYNEQFF.

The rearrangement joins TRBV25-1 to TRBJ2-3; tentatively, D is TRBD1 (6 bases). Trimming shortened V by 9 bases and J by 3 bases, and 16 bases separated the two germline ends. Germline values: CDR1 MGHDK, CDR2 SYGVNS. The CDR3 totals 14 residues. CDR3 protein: CASSTGFTTDTQYF. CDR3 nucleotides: TGTGCCAGTAGCACAGGGTTCACGACAGATACGCAGTATTTT.

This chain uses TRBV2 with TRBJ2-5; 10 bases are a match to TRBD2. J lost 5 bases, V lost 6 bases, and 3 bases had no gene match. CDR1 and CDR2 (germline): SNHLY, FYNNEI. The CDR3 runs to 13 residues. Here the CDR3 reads CASRGLARETQYF. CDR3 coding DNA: TGTGCCAGCAGGGGACTAGCGCGGGAGACCCAGTACTTC.

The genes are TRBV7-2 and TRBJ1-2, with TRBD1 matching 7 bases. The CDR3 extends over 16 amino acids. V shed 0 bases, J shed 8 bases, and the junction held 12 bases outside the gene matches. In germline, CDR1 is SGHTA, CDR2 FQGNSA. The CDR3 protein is CASSLAPGQPREGYTF. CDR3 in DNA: TGTGCCAGCAGCTTAGCACCGGGACAGCCGAGGGAGGGCTACACCTTC.

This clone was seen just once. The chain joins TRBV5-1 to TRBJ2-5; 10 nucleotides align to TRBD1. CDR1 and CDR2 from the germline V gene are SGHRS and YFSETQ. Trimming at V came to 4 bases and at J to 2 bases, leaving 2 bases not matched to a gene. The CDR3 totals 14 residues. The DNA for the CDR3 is TGCGCCAGCAGCCCGGGACAGGGGCAAGAGACCCAGTACTTC. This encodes CASSPGQGQETQYF.

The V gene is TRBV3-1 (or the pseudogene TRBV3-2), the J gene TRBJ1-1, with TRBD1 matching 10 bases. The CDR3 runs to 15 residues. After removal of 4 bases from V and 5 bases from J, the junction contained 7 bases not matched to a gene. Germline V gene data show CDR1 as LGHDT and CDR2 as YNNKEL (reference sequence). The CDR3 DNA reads TGTGCCAGCAGCCCTCCGGGACAGGGGTATACTGAAGCTTTCTTT. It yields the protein CASSPPGQGYTEAFF.

The CDR3 nucleotides read TGTGCCAGTGCCGGGACAGGACCCGGCTATGGCTACACCTTC. Its translation is CASAGTGPGYGYTF. The V and J genes are TRBV27 and TRBJ1-2; 8 bases align to TRBD1. Germline V gene lookup returns CDR1 MNHEY and CDR2 SMNVEV (reference sequence). The V and J ends lost 9 bases and 4 bases, in that order; junction bases with no gene match: 10. The CDR3 has 14 amino acids.

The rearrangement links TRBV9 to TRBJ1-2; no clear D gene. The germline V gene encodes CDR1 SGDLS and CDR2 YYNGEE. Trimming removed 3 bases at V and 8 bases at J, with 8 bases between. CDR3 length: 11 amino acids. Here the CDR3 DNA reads TGTGCCAGCAGCGCCGCGTCGGGCTACACCTTC. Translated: CASSAASGYTF.

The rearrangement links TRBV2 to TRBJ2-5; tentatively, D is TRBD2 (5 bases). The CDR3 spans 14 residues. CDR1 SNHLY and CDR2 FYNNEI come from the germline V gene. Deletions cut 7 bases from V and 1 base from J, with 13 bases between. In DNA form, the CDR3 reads TGTGCCAGCATGGCGGGTCCATCCCAAGAGACCCAGTACTTC. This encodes CASMAGPSQETQYF.

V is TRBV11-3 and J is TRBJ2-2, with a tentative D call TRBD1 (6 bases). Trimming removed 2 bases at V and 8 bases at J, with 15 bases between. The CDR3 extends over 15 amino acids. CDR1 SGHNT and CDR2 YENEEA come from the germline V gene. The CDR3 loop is CASSLTGRGPGELFF. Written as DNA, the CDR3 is TGTGCCAGCAGCTTAACGGGCAGGGGTCCAGGGGAGCTGTTTTTT.